This T cell receptor (beta chain) is from a study of blood T cell repertoires in COVID-19 (TCRdb year 2020). Looking at the study overall: Samples covering the acute and convalescent phases of COVID-19 were provided by collaborators in the United States, Italy and Spain. The material from the prospective study consisted of cDNA or gDNA derived from T cells, B-cell-depleted T cells, or PBMCs. Subjects who had been exposed to COVID-19, were actively infected with it, or had recovered from it provided the deeply sampled blood TCRbeta repertoires that made up the dataset. The repertoires were made available in a free public database intended to serve as a resource for research on the immune response to SARS-CoV-2. The samples were drawn from two sources: the first 160 participants of the ongoing ImmuneRACE study, and over 950 subjects contributed by 6 global collaborators. The sample metadata nearly always contained a de-identified subject ID, COVID-19 status, age in years and sex. HLA class I and class II types, where available, came from metadata supplied by the sample provider rather than from assay-based typing. General study outcomes and caveats: The amount of clinical and demographic metadata varied by source and participant and was provided uncurated.

One collaborating source in Seattle enrolled patients while the patients were actively infected and followed the patients over time throughout the course of disease. Each collaborating institution followed its own protocols to collect whole blood in K2EDTA tubes. For TCRbeta analysis, collaborators shipped samples as frozen whole blood, isolated PBMCs, or DNA extracted from either of those sample types. Clipping removes 1 base from V and 4 bases from J, with 6 as the unmatched junction base count. The CDR3 numbers 17 residues from cysteine through phenylalanine. This entry keeps only the CDR3 DNA: 51 bases, framed from base 1. Looking up the germline V gene yields CDR1 SGHVS and CDR2 FQNEAQ. The immunoSEQ Assay, a bias-controlled multiplex PCR, was used to amplify TCRbeta CDR3 regions from genomic DNA. Regarding the original processing steps: The number of nucleated cells in each sample was estimated from the amplification of reference gene primers within the assay. To quantify the absolute abundance of each unique TCRbeta CDR3 rearrangement, sequence reads were collapsed and filtered. Productive Simpson clonality was computed per sample as the square root of Simpson's diversity index over productive rearrangements. As stored in TCRdb, this immuneACCESS dataset retains in-frame rearrangements with V and J assigned. A fraction of the clones does not appear; measured against another copy, unresolved V genes explain less than half of the discrepancy, and the remainder lacks a known reason. That table is the source of V, J and clone size, and D and trimming were worked out from the DNA. This sample holds approximately 330,000 clones; about 87% were observed only once. Clones ranked in the top ten supply approximately 9.3% of the sample.

Concerning this clone: Its recognized antigen is unknown. No quality values exist for individual bases; no much larger clone is one base distant.

Recombination connected TRBV7-8 to TRBJ2-1; TRBD2 aligns with 11 central bases. Sequencing used peripheral blood. The receptor's source is a young man with COVID-19, enrolled during active disease. The DNA sequence is as follows: TGTGCCAGCAGCTTAGGCTCGGGACTAGCGGTTTACAATGAGCAGTTCTTC. This yields the protein CASSLGSGLAVYNEQFF.